This TCR beta chain was profiled in a study of early T cells in non-severe SARS-CoV-2 infection. Study as a whole: The chains were unpaired, and the sequenced material was bulk RNA from unsorted whole blood.

This clonotype was picked up many times. The antigen is not known. CDR1 is DFQATT, CDR2 SNEGSKA, per germline (reference sequence). V gave up 0 bases and J gave up 1 base, with 13 bases separating them. This CDR3 comprises 15 residues. Unique molecular identifiers were attached to individual cDNA molecules. Via MiXCR, TCRdb re-called the 5' RACE reads, giving one row per CDR3 protein. The sample shows tens of thousands of distinct CDR3 sequences, around 3.5% of them seen only once. Study results and caveats: VDJdb-based annotation leaned toward anti-spike CD8 responses and missed private and CD4 specificities.

The sequenced material came from whole blood. This receptor was obtained from an adult who was a healthcare worker with PCR-confirmed SARS-CoV-2 infection or an uninfected control (not recorded which). This sequence joins TRBV20-1 and TRBJ2-7; TRBD1 is a possible D gene (6 bases). The CDR3 sequence: CSARDPGTSSYEQYF. The CDR3 nucleotides read TGCAGTGCTAGAGATCCTGGGACATCATCCTACGAGCAGTACTTC.